This section outlines one T cell receptor beta chain sequence together with its context. In the authors' workflow: Amplification with reference gene primers provided the estimates of nucleated cell counts. Measured with immunoSEQ multiplex PCR; TCRdb has only the in-frame clones, and not every one. V and J calls plus clone size are reproduced from that table; the DNA served to infer D and trimming. The sample contains 250,000 to 350,000 clones, about 88% of which appear only once. This sample is part of a study of blood T cell repertoires in COVID-19. In the study overall: Whether acute or convalescent, the COVID-19 samples came from the United States, Italy and Spain.

The CDR3 length is 14 residues. The V gene's germline CDR1 is GTSNPN and CDR2 SVGIG (reference sequence). V lost 1 base to trimming and J lost 7 bases; unmatched junction nucleotides: 6. The clonotype was recovered from a woman aged 30 to 39 with COVID-19, enrolled during active disease. Source material: peripheral blood. The chain recombines TRBV30 with TRBJ1-1, with TRBD1 matching 10 bases. The CDR3 region is CAWSAGTGVDEAFF. CDR3 nucleotides: TGTGCCTGGAGTGCCGGGACAGGGGTAGATGAAGCTTTCTTT. The full variable domain, with the rest looked up from reference TRBV30 and TRBJ1-1, is SQTIHQWPATLVQPVGSPLSLECTVEGTSNPNLYWYRQAAGRGLQLLFYSVGIGQISSEVPQNLSASRPQDRQFILSSKKLLLSDSGFYLCAWSAGTGVDEAFFGQGTRLTVV.